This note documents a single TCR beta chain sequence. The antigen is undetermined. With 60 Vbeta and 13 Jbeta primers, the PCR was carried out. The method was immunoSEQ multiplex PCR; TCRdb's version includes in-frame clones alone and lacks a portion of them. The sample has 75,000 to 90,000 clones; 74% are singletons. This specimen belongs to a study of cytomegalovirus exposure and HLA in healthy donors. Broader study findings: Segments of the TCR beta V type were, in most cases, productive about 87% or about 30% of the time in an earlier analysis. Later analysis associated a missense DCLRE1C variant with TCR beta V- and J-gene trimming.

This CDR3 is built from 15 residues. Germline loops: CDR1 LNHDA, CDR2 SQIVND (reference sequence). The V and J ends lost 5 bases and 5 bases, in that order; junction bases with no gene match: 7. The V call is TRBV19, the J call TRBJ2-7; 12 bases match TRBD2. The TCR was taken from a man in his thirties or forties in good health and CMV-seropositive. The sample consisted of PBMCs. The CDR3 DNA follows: TGTGCCAGTAGTCGGCTAGCGGGAGGGCCGGACGAGCAGTACTTC. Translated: CASSRLAGGPDEQYF.